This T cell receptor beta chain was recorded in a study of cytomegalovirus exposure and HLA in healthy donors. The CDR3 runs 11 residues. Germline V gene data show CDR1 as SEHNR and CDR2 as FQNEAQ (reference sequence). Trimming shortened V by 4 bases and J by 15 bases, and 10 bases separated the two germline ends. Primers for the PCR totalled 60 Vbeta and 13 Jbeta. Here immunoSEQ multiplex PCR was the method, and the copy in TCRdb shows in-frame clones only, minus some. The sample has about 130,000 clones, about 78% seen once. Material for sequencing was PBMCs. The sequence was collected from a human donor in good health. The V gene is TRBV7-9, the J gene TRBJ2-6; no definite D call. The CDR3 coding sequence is TGTGCCAGCAGCTGGGCCCTCGGCCTGACTTTC. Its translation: CASSWALGLTF.